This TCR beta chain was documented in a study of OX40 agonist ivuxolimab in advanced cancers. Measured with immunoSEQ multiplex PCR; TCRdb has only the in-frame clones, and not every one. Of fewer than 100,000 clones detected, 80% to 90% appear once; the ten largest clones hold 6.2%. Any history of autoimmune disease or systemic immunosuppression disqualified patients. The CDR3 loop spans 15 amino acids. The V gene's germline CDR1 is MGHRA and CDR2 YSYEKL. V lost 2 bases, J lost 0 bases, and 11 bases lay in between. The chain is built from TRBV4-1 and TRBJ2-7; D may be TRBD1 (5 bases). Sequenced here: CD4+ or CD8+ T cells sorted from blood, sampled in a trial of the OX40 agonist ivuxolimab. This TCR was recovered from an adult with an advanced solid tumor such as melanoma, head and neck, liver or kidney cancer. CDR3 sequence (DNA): TGCGCCAGCAGCCAAACAGGCCTGAGCTCCTACGAGCAGTACTTC. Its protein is CASSQTGLSSYEQYF.